Listed below are T cell receptor beta chains from one sample, sequenced in a study of T-cell memory formation after mild COVID-19. TCRdb reanalysed the 5' RACE reads using MiXCR and keeps one entry per CDR3 protein. Of about 390,000 distinct CDR3 sequences detected, about 16% appear once; the ten largest clones hold 20% to 25%. The sequenced sample consisted of PBMCs or a T cell subset sorted from them (not recorded which). These receptors were collected from a man younger than 30 who had mild COVID-19 (a few samples of this study predate the infection). Cell type and time point are not known. The CDR3 runs from the conserved cysteine through the conserved F or W. D genes are given only for firm matches. The size field is filled for only some rows; it gives once, few, many or a size class.

CDR3	DNA	size	V	D	J
CASSPGQGLGYTF	TGTGCCAGCAGCCCCGGACAGGGTTTAGGCTACACCTTC	many	TRBV7-3	TRBD1	TRBJ1-2
CASGGAADTQYF	TGTGCCAGTGGGGGCGCGGCAGATACGCAGTATTTT	many	TRBV9	NA	TRBJ2-3
CSVEDRGGNSYEQYF	TGCAGCGTTGAAGATAGGGGCGGAAACTCCTACGAGCAGTACTTC	NA	TRBV29-1	NA	TRBJ2-7
CASSVEGVDTQYF	TGTGCCAGCAGCGTAGAAGGGGTGGATACGCAGTATTTT	NA	TRBV9	NA	TRBJ2-3
CASSSFSEDYGYTF	TGTGCCAGCAGCTCCTTTAGCGAAGACTATGGCTACACCTTC	NA	TRBV7-6	NA	TRBJ1-2
CAAERDSNQPQHF	TGTGCCGCCGAGAGGGATAGCAATCAGCCCCAGCATTTT	NA	TRBV6-2/TRBV6-3	NA	TRBJ1-5
CSVESDRSPETQYF	TGCAGCGTTGAGTCGGATCGGTCCCCAGAGACCCAGTACTTC	NA	TRBV29-1	NA	TRBJ2-5
CASSLEGLKWASSKLFF	TGTGCCAGCAGCTTAGAGGGGTTGAAATGGGCTTCGTCGAAACTGTTTTTT	few	TRBV7-9	NA	TRBJ1-4
CASSAWRGNEQFF	TGTGCCAGCAGCGCGTGGCGTGGCAATGAGCAGTTCTTC	few	TRBV9	NA	TRBJ2-1
CASRDTGTGVKLFF	TGTGCCAGCAGGGATACCGGGACAGGGGTGAAACTGTTTTTT	few	TRBV25-1	TRBD1	TRBJ1-4
CASSNQGVPTNEQFF	TGTGCCAGCAGCAACCAGGGGGTACCCACGAATGAGCAGTTCTTC	many	TRBV7-3	TRBD1	TRBJ2-1
CASSDSTGGYGYTF	TGTGCCAGCAGTGATTCGACAGGGGGGTATGGCTACACCTTC	NA	TRBV2	TRBD1	TRBJ1-2
CASSVKGGNEQFF	TGTGCCAGCAGCGTTAAGGGTGGCAATGAGCAGTTCTTC	few	TRBV7-3	NA	TRBJ2-1
CASSQDGQDGDEQYF	TGCGCCAGCAGCCAAGACGGGCAGGACGGCGACGAGCAGTACTTC	few	TRBV4-1	NA	TRBJ2-7
CASSLRTGGDSPLHF	TGTGCCAGCAGCCTAAGGACAGGAGGGGACTCACCCCTCCACTTT	NA	TRBV5-6	TRBD1	TRBJ1-6
CSAREAGTEKLFF	TGCAGTGCTAGAGAGGCTGGGACGGAGAAACTGTTTTTT	NA	TRBV20-1	NA	TRBJ1-4
CSAAPGGKNIQYF	TGCAGTGCCGCCCCGGGGGGGAAAAACATTCAGTACTTC	few	TRBV20-1	TRBD2	TRBJ2-4
CASSYSGVQETQYF	TGTGCCAGCAGTTACTCAGGGGTTCAAGAGACCCAGTACTTC	many	TRBV6-5	NA	TRBJ2-5
CASSLYPGVKGTEAFF	TGTGCCAGCAGCTTGTATCCGGGGGTGAAGGGCACTGAAGCTTTCTTT	once	TRBV5-4	NA	TRBJ1-1
CATQWGGRNNQPQHF	TGTGCCACCCAGTGGGGAGGGAGGAACAATCAGCCCCAGCATTTT	NA	TRBV19	NA	TRBJ1-5
CASSPGGGLAIRSSYEQYF	TGTGCCAGCAGCCCTGGGGGGGGACTAGCGATTCGCAGCTCCTACGAGCAGTACTTC	NA	TRBV7-9	TRBD2	TRBJ2-7
CASSLTRRNTEAFF	TGTGCCAGCAGCCTTACCAGGAGAAACACTGAAGCTTTCTTT	NA	TRBV12-3/TRBV12-4	NA	TRBJ1-1
CASSSQGFRIRSVNSYEQYF	TGTGCCAGCAGTTCACAGGGGTTTCGCATCAGATCTGTTAATTCCTACGAGCAGTACTTC	NA	TRBV12-3/TRBV12-4	TRBD1	TRBJ2-7
CASSYSPGGGYTF	TGTGCCAGCAGTTACTCCCCAGGCGGTGGCTACACCTTC	NA	TRBV6-2/TRBV6-3	NA	TRBJ1-2
CASSSIPRARETQYF	TGCGCCAGCAGCTCGATCCCCAGGGCCCGGGAGACCCAGTACTTC	NA	TRBV5-1	NA	TRBJ2-5
CASSFLVVKDYGYTF	TGTGCCAGCAGTTTTCTAGTGGTAAAGGACTATGGCTACACCTTC	few	TRBV12-3/TRBV12-4	NA	TRBJ1-2
CASRRQGVLNEKLFF	TGTGCCAGCAGACGACAGGGGGTACTCAATGAAAAACTGTTTTTT	few	TRBV7-8	TRBD1	TRBJ1-4
CASSLMRHTGELFF	TGTGCCAGCAGCTTAATGAGGCACACCGGGGAGCTGTTTTTT	NA	TRBV7-3	NA	TRBJ2-2
CASSLNIPSIQAFF	TGTGCCAGCAGCCTTAACATCCCCAGTATACAAGCTTTCTTT	NA	TRBV5-6	NA	TRBJ1-1